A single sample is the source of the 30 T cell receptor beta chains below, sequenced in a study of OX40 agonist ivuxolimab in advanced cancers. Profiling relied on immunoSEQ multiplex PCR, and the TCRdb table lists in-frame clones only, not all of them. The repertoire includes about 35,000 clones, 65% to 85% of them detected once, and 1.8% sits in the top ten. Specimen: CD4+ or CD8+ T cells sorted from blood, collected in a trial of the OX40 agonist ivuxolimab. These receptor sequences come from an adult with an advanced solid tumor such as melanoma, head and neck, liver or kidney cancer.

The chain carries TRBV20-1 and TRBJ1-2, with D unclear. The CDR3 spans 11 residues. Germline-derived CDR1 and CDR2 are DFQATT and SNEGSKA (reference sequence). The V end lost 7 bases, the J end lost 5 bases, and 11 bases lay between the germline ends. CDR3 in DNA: TGCAGTGGAACAGAGCGATATGGCTACACCTTC. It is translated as CSGTERYGYTF.

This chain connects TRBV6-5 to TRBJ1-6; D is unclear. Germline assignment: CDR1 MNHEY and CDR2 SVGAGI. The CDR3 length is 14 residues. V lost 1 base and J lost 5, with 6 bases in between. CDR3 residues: CASSYLQDNSPLHF. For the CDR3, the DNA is TGTGCCAGCAGTTACTTACAAGATAATTCACCCCTCCACTTT.

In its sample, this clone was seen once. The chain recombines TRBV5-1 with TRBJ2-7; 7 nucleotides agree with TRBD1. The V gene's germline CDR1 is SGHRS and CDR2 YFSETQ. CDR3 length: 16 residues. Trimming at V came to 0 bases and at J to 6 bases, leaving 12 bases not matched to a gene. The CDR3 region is CASSLVGQQGTREQYF. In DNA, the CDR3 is TGCGCCAGCAGCTTGGTGGGCCAACAGGGGACCCGCGAGCAGTACTTC.

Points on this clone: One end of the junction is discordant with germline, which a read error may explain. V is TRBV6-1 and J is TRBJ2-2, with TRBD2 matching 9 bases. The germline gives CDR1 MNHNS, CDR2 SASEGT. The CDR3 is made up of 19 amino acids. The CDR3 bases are TGTGCCAGCAGTCAAGCCGCCGGGCTAGCGGGGTGGAACACCGGGGAGCTGTTTTTT. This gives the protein CASSQAAGLAGWNTGELFF.

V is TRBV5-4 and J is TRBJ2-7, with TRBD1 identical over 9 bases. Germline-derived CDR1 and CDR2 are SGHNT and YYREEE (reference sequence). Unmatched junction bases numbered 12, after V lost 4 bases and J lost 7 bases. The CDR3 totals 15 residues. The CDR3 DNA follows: TGTGCCAGCAGCCGGCCGGGACAGGGTTCTGATGAGCAGTACTTC. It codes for CASSRPGQGSDEQYF.

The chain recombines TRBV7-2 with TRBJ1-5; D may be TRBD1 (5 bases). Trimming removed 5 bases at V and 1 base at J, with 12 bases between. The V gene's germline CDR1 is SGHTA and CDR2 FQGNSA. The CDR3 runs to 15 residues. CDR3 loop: CASSPSGLSNQPQHF. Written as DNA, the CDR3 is TGTGCCAGCAGCCCCTCAGGGTTAAGCAATCAGCCCCAGCATTTT.

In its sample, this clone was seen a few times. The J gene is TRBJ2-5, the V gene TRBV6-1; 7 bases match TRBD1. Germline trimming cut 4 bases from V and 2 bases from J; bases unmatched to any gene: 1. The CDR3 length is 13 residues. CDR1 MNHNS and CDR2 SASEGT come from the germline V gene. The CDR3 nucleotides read TGTGCCAGCAGTGCGACAGGGCAAGAGACCCAGTACTTC. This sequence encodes CASSATGQETQYF.

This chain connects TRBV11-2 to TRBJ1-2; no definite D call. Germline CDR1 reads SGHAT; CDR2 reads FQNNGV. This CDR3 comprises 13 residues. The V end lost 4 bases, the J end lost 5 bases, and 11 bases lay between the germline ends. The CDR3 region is CASSSGLRYGYTF. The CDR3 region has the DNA TGTGCCAGCAGCTCGGGATTAAGATATGGCTACACCTTC.

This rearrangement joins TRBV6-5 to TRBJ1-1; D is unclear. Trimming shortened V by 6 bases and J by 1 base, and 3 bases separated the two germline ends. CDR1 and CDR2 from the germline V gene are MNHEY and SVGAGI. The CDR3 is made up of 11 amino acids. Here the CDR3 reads CASRGNTEAFF. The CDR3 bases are TGTGCCAGCAGGGGGAACACTGAAGCTTTCTTT.

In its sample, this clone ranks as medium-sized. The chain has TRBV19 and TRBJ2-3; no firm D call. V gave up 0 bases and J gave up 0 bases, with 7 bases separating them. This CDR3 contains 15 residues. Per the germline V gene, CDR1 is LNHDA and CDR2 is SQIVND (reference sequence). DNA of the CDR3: TGTGCCAGTAGTATAGATCATGACAGCACAGATACGCAGTATTTT. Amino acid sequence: CASSIDHDSTDTQYF.

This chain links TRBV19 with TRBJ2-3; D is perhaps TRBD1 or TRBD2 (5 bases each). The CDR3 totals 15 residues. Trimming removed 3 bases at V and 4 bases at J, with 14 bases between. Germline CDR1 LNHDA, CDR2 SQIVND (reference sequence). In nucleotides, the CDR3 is TGTGCCAGTAGTATTGAGGGACCCCGGGCAGATACGCAGTATTTT. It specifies CASSIEGPRADTQYF.

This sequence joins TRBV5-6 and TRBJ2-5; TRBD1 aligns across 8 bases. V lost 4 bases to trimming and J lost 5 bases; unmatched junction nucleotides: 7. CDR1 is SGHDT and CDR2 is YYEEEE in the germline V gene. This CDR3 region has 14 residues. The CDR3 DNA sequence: TGTGCCAGCAGCCGGGACAGGCATTACGAGACCCAGTACTTC. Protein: CASSRDRHYETQYF.

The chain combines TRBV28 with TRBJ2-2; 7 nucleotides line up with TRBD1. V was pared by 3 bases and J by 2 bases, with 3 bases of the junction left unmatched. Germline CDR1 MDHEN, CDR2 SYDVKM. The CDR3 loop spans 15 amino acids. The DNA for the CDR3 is TGTGCCAGCAGTTTTGGGACAGCTAACACCGGGGAGCTGTTTTTT. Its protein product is CASSFGTANTGELFF.

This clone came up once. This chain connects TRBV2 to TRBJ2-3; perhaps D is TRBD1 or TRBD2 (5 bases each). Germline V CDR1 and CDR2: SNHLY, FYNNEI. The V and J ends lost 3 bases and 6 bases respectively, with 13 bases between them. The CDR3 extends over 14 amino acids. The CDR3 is CASSEGLAMDTQYF. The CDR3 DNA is TGTGCCAGCAGTGAGGGGCTAGCTATGGATACGCAGTATTTT.

This chain's CDR3 is CASSPRSGETQYF. Here the CDR3 DNA reads TGTGCCAGCTCACCTCGCAGCGGAGAGACCCAGTACTTC. The chain links TRBV18 to TRBJ2-5, with D possibly TRBD2 on 5 matching bases. The germline CDR1 and CDR2 sequences are KGHSH and LQKENI. The CDR3 loop spans 13 amino acids. V was pared by 3 bases and J by 4 bases, with 9 bases between.

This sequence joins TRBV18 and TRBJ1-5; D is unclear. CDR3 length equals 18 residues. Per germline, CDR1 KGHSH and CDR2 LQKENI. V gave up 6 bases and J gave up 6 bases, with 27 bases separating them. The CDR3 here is CASSPNRITGISSQPQHF. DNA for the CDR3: TGTGCCAGCTCGCCAAATCGGATTACGGGTATTTCGAGTCAGCCCCAGCATTTT.

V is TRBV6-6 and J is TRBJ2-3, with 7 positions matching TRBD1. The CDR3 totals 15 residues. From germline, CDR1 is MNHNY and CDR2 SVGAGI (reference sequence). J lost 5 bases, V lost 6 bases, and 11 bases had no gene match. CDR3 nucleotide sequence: TGTGCCAGCAGACCCCACGACAGGGATAAAGATACGCAGTATTTT. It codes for CASRPHDRDKDTQYF.

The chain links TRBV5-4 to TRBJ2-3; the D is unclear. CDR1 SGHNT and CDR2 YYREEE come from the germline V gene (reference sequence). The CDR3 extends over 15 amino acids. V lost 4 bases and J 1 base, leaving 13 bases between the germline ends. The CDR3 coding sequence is TGTGCCAGCAGCCCCCCCGGCGAGCGCACAGATACGCAGTATTTT. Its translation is CASSPPGERTDTQYF.

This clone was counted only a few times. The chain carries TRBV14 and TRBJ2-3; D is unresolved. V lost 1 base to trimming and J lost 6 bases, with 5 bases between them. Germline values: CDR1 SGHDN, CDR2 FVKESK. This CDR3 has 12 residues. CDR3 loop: CASSQVPDTQYF. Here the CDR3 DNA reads TGTGCCAGCAGCCAAGTCCCCGATACGCAGTATTTT.

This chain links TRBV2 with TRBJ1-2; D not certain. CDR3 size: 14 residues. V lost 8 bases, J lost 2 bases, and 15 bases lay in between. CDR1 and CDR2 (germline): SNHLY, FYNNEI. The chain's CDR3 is CASRPEGGNYGYTF. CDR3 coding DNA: TGTGCCAGCCGTCCGGAGGGAGGCAACTATGGCTACACCTTC.

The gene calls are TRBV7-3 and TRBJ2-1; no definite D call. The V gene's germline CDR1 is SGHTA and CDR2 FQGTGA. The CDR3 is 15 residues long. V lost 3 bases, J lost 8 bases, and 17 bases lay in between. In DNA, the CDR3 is TGTGCCAGCAGCTTGATAGCCATGGATGCGGATGAGCAGTTCTTC. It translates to CASSLIAMDADEQFF.

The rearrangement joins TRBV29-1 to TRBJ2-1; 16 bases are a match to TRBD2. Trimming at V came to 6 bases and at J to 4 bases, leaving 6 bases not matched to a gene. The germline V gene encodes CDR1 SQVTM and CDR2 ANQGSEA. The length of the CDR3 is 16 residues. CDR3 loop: CSVYEGLAGGYNEQFF. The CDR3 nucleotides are TGCAGCGTGTACGAGGGACTAGCGGGGGGGTACAATGAGCAGTTCTTC.

The CDR3 here is CASTLGLDTQYF. As DNA, the CDR3 is TGTGCCAGCACCCTGGGCCTCGATACGCAGTATTTT. The chain couples TRBV5-6 to TRBJ2-3; D is uncertain. The CDR3 length is 12 residues. Germline V lookup: CDR1 SGHDT, CDR2 YYEEEE. V shed 6 bases and J shed 6 bases, with 11 bases lying between them.

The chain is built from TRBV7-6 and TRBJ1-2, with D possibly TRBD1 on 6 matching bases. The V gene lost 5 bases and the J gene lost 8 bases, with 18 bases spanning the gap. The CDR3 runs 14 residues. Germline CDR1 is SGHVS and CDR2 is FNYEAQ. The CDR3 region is CASSEGVRDVGYTF. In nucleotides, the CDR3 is TGTGCCAGCAGCGAGGGGGTCAGGGATGTCGGCTACACCTTC.

The CDR3 protein is CASSQESQGSYEQYF. Here the CDR3 DNA reads TGTGCCAGCAGCCAAGAATCCCAGGGCTCCTACGAGCAGTACTTC. The rearrangement links TRBV4-2 to TRBJ2-7; a possible D gene is TRBD1 (5 bases). Per the germline V gene, CDR1 is LGHNA and CDR2 is YNFKEQ. V was pared by 0 bases and J by 0 bases, with 9 bases between. The CDR3 is 15 amino acids.

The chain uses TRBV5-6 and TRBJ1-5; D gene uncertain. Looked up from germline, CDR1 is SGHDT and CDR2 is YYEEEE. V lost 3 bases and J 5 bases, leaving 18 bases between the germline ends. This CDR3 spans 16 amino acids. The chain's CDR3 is CASSSGLTRWHQPQHF. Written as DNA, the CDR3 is TGTGCCAGCAGCTCCGGACTGACCCGGTGGCATCAGCCCCAGCATTTT.

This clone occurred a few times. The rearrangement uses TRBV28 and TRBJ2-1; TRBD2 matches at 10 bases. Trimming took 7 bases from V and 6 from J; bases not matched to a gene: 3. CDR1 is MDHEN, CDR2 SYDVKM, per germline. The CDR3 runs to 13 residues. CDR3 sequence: CASTSGSLNEQFF. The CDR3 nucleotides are TGTGCCAGCACTAGCGGGAGTCTCAATGAGCAGTTCTTC.

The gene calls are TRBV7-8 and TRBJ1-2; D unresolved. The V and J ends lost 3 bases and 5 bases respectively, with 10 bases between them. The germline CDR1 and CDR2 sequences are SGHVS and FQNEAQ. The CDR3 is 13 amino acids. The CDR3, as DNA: TGTGCCAGCAGCTTTGCACGGTCATATGGCTACACCTTC. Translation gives CASSFARSYGYTF. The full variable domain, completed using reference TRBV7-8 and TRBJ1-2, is GAGVSQSPRYKVAKRGQDVALRCDPISGHVSLFWYQQALGQGPEFLTYFQNEAQLDKSGLPSDRFFAERPEGSVSTLKIQRTQQEDSAVYLCASSFARSYGYTFGSGTRLTVV.

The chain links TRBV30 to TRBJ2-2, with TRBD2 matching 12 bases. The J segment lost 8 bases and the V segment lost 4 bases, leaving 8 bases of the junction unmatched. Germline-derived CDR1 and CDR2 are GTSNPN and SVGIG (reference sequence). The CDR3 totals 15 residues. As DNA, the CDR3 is TGTGCCTGGACTTCCGGGACTAGCGGGTGGGGGGAGCTGTTTTTT. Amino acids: CAWTSGTSGWGELFF.

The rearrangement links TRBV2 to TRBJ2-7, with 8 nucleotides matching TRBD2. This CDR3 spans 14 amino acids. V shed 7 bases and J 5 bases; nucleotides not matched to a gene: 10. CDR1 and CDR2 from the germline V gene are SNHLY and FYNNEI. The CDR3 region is CASTPGGVDHEQYF. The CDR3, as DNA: TGTGCCAGCACCCCGGGGGGGGTTGACCACGAGCAGTACTTC. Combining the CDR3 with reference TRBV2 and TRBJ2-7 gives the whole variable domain EPEVTQTPSHQVTQMGQEVILRCVPISNHLYFYWYRQILGQKVEFLVSFYNNEISEKSEIFDDQFSVERPDGSNFTLKIRSTKLEDSAMYFCASTPGGVDHEQYFGPGTRLTVT.